This T cell receptor beta chain was sequenced in a study of cytomegalovirus exposure and HLA in healthy donors. PCR used 60 Vbeta primers and 13 Jbeta primers. The assay was immunoSEQ multiplex PCR, and TCRdb's table has in-frame clones only and misses some. The table lists around 120,000 clones, about 86% of them singletons. CDR1 SGHRS and CDR2 YFSETQ come from the germline V gene. Trimming removed 0 bases from V and 2 bases from J, with 12 bases in between. The CDR3 is 15 residues long. The chain uses TRBV5-1 and TRBJ2-7; D may be TRBD1 (6 bases). Sequencing used PBMCs. This clonotype was obtained from a man younger than 35 in good health and CMV-seronegative. The CDR3 DNA sequence: TGCGCCAGCAGCTTGGAACGGACAGATGCCTACGAGCAGTACTTC. The encoded protein is CASSLERTDAYEQYF. Drawing the rest from reference TRBV5-1 and TRBJ2-7, the complete variable domain is KAGVTQTPRYLIKTRGQQVTLSCSPISGHRSVSWYQQTPGQGLQFLFEYFSETQRNKGNFPGRFSGRQFSNSRSEMNVSTLELGDSALYLCASSLERTDAYEQYFGPGTRLTVT.